This T cell receptor beta chain was recovered during a study of vaccination and CD4 T cells after COVID-19. The wider study: Each post-COVID sample was drawn after diagnosis, and the median interval was roughly 97 days (range 35 to 161). Findings and caveats of the study: A nonsignificant rise from roughly 22 to 38 was seen in the median number of SARS-CoV-2-reactive clonotypes.

Sequencing of the DNA from cultured CD4+ T cells was carried out with the Oncomine TCR Beta short-read assay. Cultures of CD4+ T cells served as the source for extracting genomic DNA. In TCRdb, the PCR reads were re-called with MiXCR into one record per CDR3 protein. This table has approximately 4,000 distinct CDR3 sequences, more than 35% appearing once. This CDR3 is built from 16 residues. V was shortened by 4 bases and J by 3 bases, with 20 bases between the two germline ends. Germline values: CDR1 SGHDT, CDR2 YYEEEE. About this clonotype itself: The antigen is unknown.

The treatment denotes: approximately 10-day PBMC culture with coronavirus spike peptide pools or control peptides (ViraFEST assay). First, ViraFEST expanded antigen-specific T cells with peptide pools, and next it sequenced the TCRs. The sample was CD4+ T cells from blood, cultured in vitro. This rearrangement joins TRBV5-6 to TRBJ2-7; D uncertain. The receptor was derived from a human donor who had recovered from COVID-19. The CDR3 loop reads CASSRWVGAEVYEQYF. The CDR3 DNA sequence: TGTGCCAGCAGCCGATGGGTGGGCGCGGAAGTCTACGAGCAGTACTTC. Variable domain in full (rest from reference TRBV5-6 and TRBJ2-7): DAGVTQSPTHLIKTRGQQVTLRCSPKSGHDTVSWYQQALGQGPQFIFQYYEEEERQRGNFPDRFSGHQFPNYSSELNVNALLLGDSALYLCASSRWVGAEVYEQYFGPGTRLTVT.